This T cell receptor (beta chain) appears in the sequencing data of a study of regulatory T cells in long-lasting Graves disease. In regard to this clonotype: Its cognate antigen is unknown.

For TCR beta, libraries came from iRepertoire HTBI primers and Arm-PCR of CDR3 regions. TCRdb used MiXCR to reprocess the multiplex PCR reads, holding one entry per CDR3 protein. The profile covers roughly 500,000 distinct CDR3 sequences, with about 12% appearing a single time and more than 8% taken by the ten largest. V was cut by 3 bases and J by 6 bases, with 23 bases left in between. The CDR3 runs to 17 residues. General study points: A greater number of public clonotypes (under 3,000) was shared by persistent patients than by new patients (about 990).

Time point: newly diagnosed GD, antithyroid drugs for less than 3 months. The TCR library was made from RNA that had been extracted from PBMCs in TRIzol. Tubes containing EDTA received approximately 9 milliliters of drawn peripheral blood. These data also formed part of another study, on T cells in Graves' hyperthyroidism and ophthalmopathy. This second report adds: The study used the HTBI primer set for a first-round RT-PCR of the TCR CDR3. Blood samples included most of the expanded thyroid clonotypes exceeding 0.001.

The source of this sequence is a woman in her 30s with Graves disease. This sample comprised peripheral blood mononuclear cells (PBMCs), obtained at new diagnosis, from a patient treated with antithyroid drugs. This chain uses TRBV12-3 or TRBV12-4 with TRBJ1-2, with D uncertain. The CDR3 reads CASSFTSGGRGRDGYTF. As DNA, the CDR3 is TGTGCCAGCAGTTTTACTAGCGGCGGGCGCGGGCGGGATGGCTACACCTTC.